Presented here are 2 T cell receptor beta chains from one specimen sequenced in a study of gammadelta T cells during hepatitis C antiviral therapy. The treatment is: sofosbuvir plus ledipasvir, interferon-free. Using roughly 23-32 PCR cycles, TRG and TRD CDR3 amplicons were generated. mRNA from sorted cells was used for cDNA synthesis. TCRdb recomputed calls from the reads with MiXCR, one row per CDR3 protein. Its table lists several distinct CDR3 sequences. This specimen was Vgamma9-negative gamma-delta T cells from peripheral blood, taken at week 1 of direct-acting antiviral therapy. The receptors were sampled from an adult with chronic hepatitis C.

On this clonotype itself: The library was prepared for delta chains; this beta chain is a stray read, so its frequency means little. The rearrangement joins TRBV29-1 to TRBJ1-1; D is unresolved. V was clipped by 5 bases and J by 0 bases, with 7 bases between them. The CDR3 spans 12 residues. Germline V gene sequence: CDR1 SQVTM, CDR2 ANQGSEA. The CDR3 is CSVCFLNTEAFF. As DNA, the CDR3 is TGCAGCGTTTGCTTTTTGAACACTGAAGCTTTCTTT. The variable domain in full, completed from reference TRBV29-1 and TRBJ1-1, reads SAVISQKPSRDICQRGTSLTIQCQVDSQVTMMFWYRQQPGQSLTLIATANQGSEATYESGFVIDKFPISRPNLTFSTLTVSNMSPEDSSIYLCSVCFLNTEAFFGQGTRLTVV.

With regard to this clonotype: Found in a library prepared for delta chains, this beta chain is an off-target read, and its abundance has little meaning. The gene calls are TRBV2 and TRBJ2-1, with D uncertain. Germline V gives CDR1 SNHLY, CDR2 FYNNEI. There are 14 residues in the CDR3. V was shortened by 2 bases and J by 5 bases, with 10 bases between the two germline ends. The CDR3 DNA reads TGTGCCAGCAGTGAAAGTATCTCAGACAATGAGCAGTTCTTC. Protein: CASSESISDNEQFF.